Presented here are 16 T cell receptor beta chains from one specimen sequenced in a study of blood T cell repertoires in COVID-19. Sequencing used immunoSEQ multiplex PCR; TCRdb keeps in-frame clones, though not all of them. Here the sample spans under 200,000 clones, about 80% being singletons. Sequenced input: PBMCs or T cells enriched from blood (not recorded which). These receptors all come from a woman aged 60-75 years who had recovered from COVID-19.

This chain joins TRBV12-3 or TRBV12-4 and TRBJ1-2; D not resolved. V lost 8 bases and J 3 bases, leaving 13 bases between the germline ends. The CDR3 length is 13 residues. CDR3 in amino acids: CASSPGSDYGYTF. The CDR3, as DNA: TGTGCCAGCTCACCGGGATCAGACTATGGCTACACCTTC.

The chain links TRBV11-2 to TRBJ2-3, with 7 bases fitting TRBD1. The CDR3 contains 14 residues. V was clipped by 6 bases and J by 2 bases; unmatched bases: 5. Germline CDR1 SGHAT, CDR2 FQNNGV. CDR3 DNA sequence: TGTGCCAGCAGATTGACAGGGCCCACAGATACGCAGTATTTT. This translates into CASRLTGPTDTQYF.

The J gene is TRBJ2-7, the V gene TRBV12-3 or TRBV12-4; no clear D gene. V lost 5 bases to trimming and J lost 0 bases, with 5 bases between them. The CDR3 contains 12 residues. The CDR3 DNA is TGTGCCAGCAGTCCCTTCTCCTACGAGCAGTACTTC. It translates to CASSPFSYEQYF.

A note on this clone: The limits of the CDR3 on the DNA are not certain, so only TCRdb's listed CDR3 is given. The genes are TRBV21-1 and TRBJ2-4; the table assigns TRBD2, which was not confirmed against the DNA. TRBV21-1 is marked as a pseudogene. The CDR3 spans 21 residues, counting both ends. CDR3 in amino acids: CASSKWAWASGTILAKNIQYF.

The chain couples TRBV4-1 to TRBJ2-7; D remains ambiguous. V lost 7 bases, J lost 0 bases, and 13 bases lay in between. This CDR3 has 14 amino acids. The germline gives CDR1 MGHRA, CDR2 YSYEKL. The CDR3 DNA reads TGCGCCAGCACCGCGTCATTGAGCTCCTACGAGCAGTACTTC. It specifies CASTASLSSYEQYF.

V and J are TRBV10-3 and TRBJ2-3; the match to TRBD2 covers 7 bases. V shed 5 bases, J shed 2 bases, and the junction held 4 bases outside the gene matches. The germline CDR1 and CDR2 sequences are ENHRY and SYGVKD. This CDR3 contains 14 residues. This CDR3 reads CAISLGGTTDTQYF. The CDR3 region has the DNA TGTGCCATCAGTCTCGGGGGGACCACAGATACGCAGTATTTT.

The chain joins TRBV24-1 to TRBJ1-1; maybe TRBD1 (6 bases). This CDR3 contains 13 residues. With 5 bases removed from V and 3 bases from J, the gap between germline ends came to 9 bases. Germline V gene data show CDR1 as KGHDR and CDR2 as SFDVKD. The CDR3 spells CATSAAGDTEAFF. The CDR3 DNA is TGTGCCACCAGTGCGGCAGGGGACACTGAAGCTTTCTTT.

The rearrangement joins TRBV15 to TRBJ1-2; D uncertain. Germline lookup yields CDR1 LNHNV and CDR2 YYDKDF (reference sequence). The V end was cut by 11 bases, the J end by 2 bases, with 12 bases between. The CDR3 totals 12 residues. The DNA of the CDR3 is TGTGCCCCCCCCCTGGGCAACTATGGCTACACCTTC. It yields the protein CAPPLGNYGYTF.

A few counts support this clone. The chain links TRBV27 to TRBJ2-7; a possible D gene is TRBD2 (6 bases). V lost 3 bases and J 5 bases, leaving 8 bases between the germline ends. Germline lookup yields CDR1 MNHEY and CDR2 SMNVEV (reference sequence). The CDR3 covers 12 residues. The CDR3 DNA is TGTGCCAGCAGTTTGGGCGGGAACGAGCAGTACTTC. It specifies CASSLGGNEQYF.

The genes are TRBV11-3 and TRBJ2-3; 9 positions agree with TRBD1. This CDR3 is 17 amino acids long. Looked up from germline, CDR1 is SGHNT and CDR2 is YENEEA. The V segment lost 0 bases and the J segment 3 bases; nucleotides outside the gene matches: 7. The DNA of the CDR3 is TGTGCCAGCAGCTTAGAGGGGACAGGGTACCCGACAGATACGCAGTATTTT. As protein: CASSLEGTGYPTDTQYF.

The gene calls are TRBV5-4 and TRBJ1-2; possible D gene TRBD1, 5 bases. CDR3 size: 12 residues. Trimming cost V 2 bases and J 4 bases, with 6 bases left between them. The germline V gene encodes CDR1 SGHNT and CDR2 YYREEE (reference sequence). This CDR3 is CASSFGAYGYTF. As DNA, the CDR3 is TGTGCCAGCAGCTTTGGGGCCTATGGCTACACCTTC.

The rearrangement joins TRBV1 to TRBJ2-5; TRBD2 is the table's D call and was not checked against the DNA. TRBV1 is termed a pseudogene. The CDR3 has 16 amino acids. CDR3 nucleotides: TGCACCAGCAGCCAAGATCTTCGGCTAGCCAAAGAGACCCAGTACTTC. This sequence encodes CTSSQDLRLAKETQYF.

This clone was found once. DNA for the CDR3: TGTGCCAGCAGCTTAGGCAGGCAAGAGACCCAGTACTTC. Translating gives CASSLGRQETQYF. The J gene is TRBJ2-5, the V gene TRBV7-2; D remains ambiguous. The CDR3 length is 13 residues. V was shortened by 1 base and J by 2 bases, with 5 bases between the two germline ends. Germline V gives CDR1 SGHTA, CDR2 FQGNSA.

This sequence joins TRBV7-3 and TRBJ2-3; the D gene is possibly TRBD2 (7 bases). CDR3 length: 14 residues. The germline V gene encodes CDR1 SGHTA and CDR2 FQGTGA. V was clipped by 5 bases and J by 5 bases, with 14 bases between them. This CDR3 is CASSRGGAEDTQYF. CDR3 DNA sequence: TGTGCCAGCAGCAGAGGGGGGGCCGAAGATACGCAGTATTTT.

The chain links TRBV5-5 to TRBJ1-1; possibly TRBD1 for D (5 bases). The CDR3 is made up of 13 amino acids. Germline V gene lookup returns CDR1 SGHKS and CDR2 YYEKEE (reference sequence). Trimming took 2 bases from V and 5 from J, leaving 10 bases between them. CDR3 sequence: CASSFPGRTEAFF. Here the CDR3 DNA reads TGTGCCAGCAGCTTCCCAGGGCGGACTGAAGCTTTCTTT.

The chain is built from TRBV9 and TRBJ2-3; 11 nucleotides agree with TRBD2. The germline CDR1 and CDR2 sequences are SGDLS and YYNGEE. With V trimmed by 4 bases and J by 7 bases, 8 bases remained unmatched. The CDR3 length is 15 residues. CDR3 residues: CASSISGGADHTQYF. The CDR3 coding sequence is TGTGCCAGCAGCATTAGCGGGGGGGCCGATCATACGCAGTATTTT. Combining the CDR3 with reference TRBV9 and TRBJ2-3 gives the whole variable domain DSGVTQTPKHLITATGQRVTLRCSPRSGDLSVYWYQQSLDQGLQFLIQYYNGEERAKGNILERFSAQQFPDLHSELNLSSLELGDSALYFCASSISGGADHTQYFGPGTRLTVL.